One and the same sample provided the 25 T cell receptor beta chains below, sequenced in a study of blood T cells in healthy people across ages. Primers used in a second PCR of roughly 6 to 11 cycles were a sample-barcoded 5' primer and a J-beta primer mix. Each CDR3 protein gets one entry after TCRdb re-called the 5' RACE reads with MiXCR. The sample carries 1.2 million to 1.5 million distinct CDR3 sequences, roughly 59% recorded once. The sequenced sample consisted of blood. These receptors all stem from a man younger than 30 in good health.

This clonotype was observed once. The chain combines TRBV7-9 with TRBJ1-2, with D uncertain. CDR1 is SEHNR and CDR2 is FQNEAQ in the germline V gene (reference sequence). The V end lost 5 bases, the J end lost 5 bases, and 9 bases lay between the germline ends. This CDR3 contains 12 residues. CDR3 in DNA: TGTGCCAGCAGCCCTCCAGCTTATGGCTACACCTTC. The encoded protein is CASSPPAYGYTF.

The genes are TRBV29-1 and TRBJ2-6; possibly TRBD1 for D (5 bases). Per the germline V gene, CDR1 is SQVTM and CDR2 is ANQGSEA. Trimming removed 3 bases from V and 4 bases from J, with 10 bases in between. CDR3 length: 14 amino acids. CDR3 nucleotides: TGCAGCGTTGAGGGGCTCCCCGGGGCCAACGTCCTGACTTTC. The encoded protein is CSVEGLPGANVLTF.

The sample holds a few counts of this clonotype. The chain combines TRBV4-2 with TRBJ2-3; perhaps TRBD2 as D (5 bases). Germline lookup yields CDR1 LGHNA and CDR2 YNFKEQ. Trimming cost V 0 bases and J 2 bases, with 12 bases left between them. The CDR3 sequence is 16 residues long. CDR3 nucleotides: TGTGCCAGCAGCCAAGAGGGCTACGGGGTCACAGATACGCAGTATTTT. Protein product: CASSQEGYGVTDTQYF.

The chain couples TRBV7-9 to TRBJ2-4, with D possibly being TRBD1 or TRBD2 (5 bases each). This CDR3 has 17 amino acids. Trimming cost V 5 bases and J 6 bases, with 23 bases left between them. The V gene's germline CDR1 is SEHNR and CDR2 FQNEAQ (reference sequence). The chain's CDR3 is CASSINRDGAASNIQYF. In DNA, the CDR3 is TGTGCCAGCAGCATTAATAGGGACGGAGCAGCTTCAAACATTCAGTACTTC.

The chain joins TRBV20-1 to TRBJ1-2, with a weak D call TRBD1 (5 bases). Per the germline V gene, CDR1 is DFQATT and CDR2 is SNEGSKA (reference sequence). The CDR3 is made up of 12 amino acids. V lost 7 bases, J lost 7 bases, and 16 bases lay in between. The CDR3 loop reads CSVLQGGGGYTF. The DNA for the CDR3 is TGCAGTGTCCTGCAGGGTGGTGGTGGCTACACCTTC.

The chain is built from TRBV7-2 and TRBJ2-1; D gene ambiguous. In germline, CDR1 is SGHTA, CDR2 FQGNSA. V lost 4 bases and J lost 8, with 12 bases in between. CDR3 size: 13 residues. CDR3 residues: CASSSPLVDEQFF. For the CDR3, the DNA is TGTGCCAGCAGCTCACCGCTAGTGGATGAGCAGTTCTTC.

The chain recombines TRBV4-1 with TRBJ2-7, with D possibly matching TRBD2 (5 bases). Deletions cut 1 base from V and 12 bases from J, with 10 bases between. The CDR3 has 11 residues. CDR1 MGHRA and CDR2 YSYEKL come from the germline V gene. The DNA of the CDR3 is TGCGCCAGCAGCCAAGGAACGGACTCGTACTTC. Translated, it gives CASSQGTDSYF.

The chain is built from TRBV10-2 and TRBJ2-7; D is possibly TRBD1 (5 bases). The V and J ends lost 3 bases and 0 bases respectively, with 12 bases between them. The length of the CDR3 is 15 residues. CDR1 and CDR2 from the germline V gene are WSHSY and SAAADI. The CDR3 protein is CASSDREGYSYEQYF. CDR3 in DNA: TGCGCCAGCAGTGACAGGGAAGGATACTCCTACGAGCAGTACTTC.

This clonotype was counted once. The chain is built from TRBV25-1 and TRBJ2-3; 8 bases line up with TRBD1. The trim removed 11 bases at V and 2 bases at J, leaving 6 bases unmatched. CDR1 and CDR2 (germline): MGHDK, SYGVNS. The CDR3 is made up of 13 amino acids. CDR3 coding DNA: TGTGCCGCGGGGCAGGGGGCCACAGATACGCAGTATTTT. Protein product: CAAGQGATDTQYF.

The gene calls are TRBV5-1 and TRBJ2-1, with 15 bases fitting TRBD2. Trimming took 3 bases from V and 0 from J; bases not matched to a gene: 13. Germline values: CDR1 SGHRS, CDR2 YFSETQ. This CDR3 is 21 amino acids long. CDR3 region: CASSSGGLAGGLASSYNEQFF. For the CDR3, the DNA is TGCGCCAGCAGCTCCGGGGGACTAGCGGGAGGATTGGCGAGCTCCTACAATGAGCAGTTCTTC.

The J gene is TRBJ2-7, the V gene TRBV6-6; D unclear. The V end was cut by 8 bases, the J end by 5 bases, with 10 bases between. The germline V gene has CDR1 MNHNY and CDR2 SVGAGI (reference sequence). CDR3 length: 11 amino acids. CDR3 bases: TGTGCCAGCCTCTCTCAGAACGAGCAGTACTTC. Encoded protein: CASLSQNEQYF.

This clonotype showed up just a few times. The CDR3, as DNA: TGTGCCAGCAGTTTTCAGGGCGGGTTCTACGAGCAGTACTTC. Protein sequence: CASSFQGGFYEQYF. V and J are TRBV6-5 and TRBJ2-7; D tentatively reads TRBD1 or TRBD2 (5 bases each). V was pared by 4 bases and J by 3 bases, with 13 bases between. The CDR3 length is 14 residues. Germline values: CDR1 MNHEY, CDR2 SVGAGI.

A note on this clonotype: A read error may account for a junction end that differs from germline. The V and J genes are TRBV6-5 and TRBJ1-6, with D possibly being TRBD1 (6 bases). The CDR3 is 15 residues long. Germline CDR1 reads MNHEY; CDR2 reads SVGAGI. In DNA form, the CDR3 reads TGTGCCAGCAGGGACCCCCAGGGGTTGTCGGCGCCCCCCCACTTT. Translating it yields CASRDPQGLSAPPHF.

The J gene is TRBJ2-6, the V gene TRBV21-1; the table's D call of TRBD1 was not tested on the DNA. TRBV21-1 is deemed a pseudogene. This CDR3 comprises 16 residues. CDR3 loop: CASSPGTPTGANVLTF. In DNA, the CDR3 is TGTGCCAGCAGCCCCGGGACACCTACTGGGGCCAACGTCCTGACTTTC.

This clonotype was observed a few times. This chain links TRBV6-6 with TRBJ2-5; D could derive from TRBD1 or TRBD2 (5 bases each). The CDR3 contains 16 residues. The germline V gene encodes CDR1 MNHNY and CDR2 SVGAGI (reference sequence). Trimming stripped 0 bases from V and 3 bases from J, with 14 bases between. In DNA, the CDR3 is TGTGCCAGCAGTTACTCGATCCCTAGAGGGGAAGAGACCCAGTACTTC. The encoded protein is CASSYSIPRGEETQYF.

This chain connects TRBV15 to TRBJ2-3, with TRBD1 as a possible D gene (6 bases). With 9 bases removed from V and 4 bases from J, the gap between germline ends came to 14 bases. The germline gives CDR1 LNHNV, CDR2 YYDKDF (reference sequence). The CDR3 is made up of 13 amino acids. The CDR3: CATGAGLADTQYF. CDR3 DNA: TGTGCCACGGGGGCTGGTTTGGCAGATACGCAGTATTTT.

This clonotype was recorded only once. V and J are TRBV6-5 and TRBJ2-3, with a tentative D call TRBD2 (5 bases). Germline V gives CDR1 MNHEY, CDR2 SVGAGI. V shed 2 bases and J shed 2 bases, with 17 bases lying between them. CDR3 length: 17 residues. This CDR3 reads CASSYTRTLVATDTQYF. The CDR3 region has the DNA TGTGCCAGCAGTTACACCCGAACACTAGTTGCCACAGATACGCAGTATTTT.

V gene TRBV7-2 combines with J gene TRBJ2-4, with 7 bases identical to TRBD2. Trimming took 1 base from V and 5 from J; bases not matched to a gene: 5. CDR1 is SGHTA, CDR2 FQGNSA, per germline. This CDR3 has 15 residues. The CDR3 region has the DNA TGTGCCAGCAGCTTAGTGTGGGGAGGGGAAAACATTCAGTACTTC. Translating it yields CASSLVWGGENIQYF.

V gene TRBV11-2 combines with J gene TRBJ2-3; D uncertain. The V gene lost 2 bases and the J gene lost 5 bases, with 20 bases spanning the gap. This CDR3 region has 17 residues. Germline V gene sequence: CDR1 SGHAT, CDR2 FQNNGV. CDR3 sequence reads: CASSLYLGGQNGDTQYF. For the CDR3, the DNA is TGTGCCAGCAGCTTATATCTAGGTGGCCAAAACGGAGATACGCAGTATTTT.

This chain uses TRBV5-1 with TRBJ2-5, with 7 bases matching TRBD1. This CDR3 comprises 16 residues. Germline values: CDR1 SGHRS, CDR2 YFSETQ. The V and J ends lost 9 bases and 5 bases, in that order; junction bases with no gene match: 19. The CDR3 bases are TGCGCCACCAGGGCCCTCGAACAGGGGTACGGGGAGACCCAGTACTTC. Amino acid sequence: CATRALEQGYGETQYF.

The chain uses TRBV6-5 and TRBJ2-1; D remains unclear. This CDR3 is built from 13 residues. Germline-derived CDR1 and CDR2 are MNHEY and SVGAGI. Between the trimmed V and J ends, which lost 0 bases and 9 bases, there was a span of 9 bases. The CDR3 nucleotides are TGTGCCAGCAGTTACTCGGGTCGAGGTGAGCAGTTCTTC. Residues: CASSYSGRGEQFF.

The V and J genes are TRBV5-8 and TRBJ2-3, with a possible D match to TRBD2 (6 bases). This CDR3 contains 15 residues. The V end was cut by 0 bases, the J end by 5 bases, with 13 bases between. Germline CDR1 is SGHTS and CDR2 is YDEGEE. As DNA, the CDR3 is TGTGCCAGCAGCTTGGACTTCGCCGGGGGAGATACGCAGTATTTT. This encodes CASSLDFAGGDTQYF.

The V gene is TRBV9, the J gene TRBJ2-4, with 7 bases identical to TRBD2. Gene TRBJ2-7 matches the end of the DNA better, so the J call may be wrong. The CDR3 has 16 residues. Germline CDR1 is SGDLS and CDR2 is YYNGEE. CDR3: CASSVGSGTISYEQYF. The CDR3 nucleotides are TGTGCCAGCAGCGTAGGCTCAGGGACTATATCCTACGAGCAGTACTTC.

In its sample, this clonotype was seen a few times. The CDR3 protein is CASSPYTQETQYF. CDR3 sequence (DNA): TGTGCCAGCAGCCCCTATACGCAAGAGACCCAGTACTTC. This chain connects TRBV7-9 to TRBJ2-5; D remains unclear. The CDR3 has 13 residues. Germline V CDR1 and CDR2: SEHNR, FQNEAQ (reference sequence). V shed 5 bases and J shed 2 bases, with 9 bases lying between them.

V gene TRBV29-1 combines with J gene TRBJ2-2, with D maybe TRBD2 (5 bases). This CDR3 contains 10 residues. Trimming took off 6 bases at V and 7 bases at J, with 6 bases between the two ends. Germline V CDR1 and CDR2: SQVTM, ANQGSEA. CDR3 coding DNA: TGCAGCGTACTAGACGGGGAGCTGTTTTTT. Residues: CSVLDGELFF.